The 15 T cell receptor beta chains reported below all come from one sample, sequenced in a study of blood T cells in healthy people across ages. The authors ran a second PCR of 7 to 11 cycles using a sample-barcoded 5' primer and a J-beta primer mix. TCRdb re-called the 5' RACE reads through MiXCR, storing one row per CDR3 protein. The data show hundreds of thousands of distinct CDR3 sequences, over 20% seen once. Specimen: blood. These receptors were collected from a man in his 70s in good health.

This clonotype was observed many times. This rearrangement joins TRBV4-1 to TRBJ2-7; D not resolved. Germline V CDR1 and CDR2: MGHRA, YSYEKL. The CDR3 length is 13 residues. Trimming removed 3 bases from V and 3 bases from J, with 9 bases in between. The CDR3 sequence is CASSQQSGYEQYF. For the CDR3, the DNA is TGCGCCAGCAGCCAGCAGTCGGGCTACGAGCAGTACTTC.

This clonotype has a handful of counts. The V and J genes are TRBV5-5 and TRBJ1-3; 7 bases are shared with TRBD1. This CDR3 has 15 amino acids. The J segment lost 0 bases and the V segment lost 4 bases, leaving 4 bases of the junction unmatched. Germline assignment: CDR1 SGHKS and CDR2 YYEKEE (reference sequence). As DNA, the CDR3 is TGTGCCAGCAGCACCCGGGACAGCTCTGGAAACACCATATATTTT. Amino acid sequence: CASSTRDSSGNTIYF. The full variable domain, its missing parts supplied by reference TRBV5-5 and TRBJ1-3, is DAGVTQSPTHLIKTRGQQVTLRCSPISGHKSVSWYQQVLGQGPQFIFQYYEKEERGRGNFPDRFSARQFPNYSSELNVNALLLGDSALYLCASSTRDSSGNTIYFGEGSWLTVV.

There are a few counts of this clonotype. The V call is TRBV14, the J call TRBJ2-1; 11 bases fit TRBD1. There are 15 residues in the CDR3. Germline loops: CDR1 SGHDN, CDR2 FVKESK. Losses at the gene ends were 4 bases for V and 7 bases for J; bases not matched to a gene: 6. The CDR3 spells CASSLGTGGWNEQFF. The DNA for the CDR3 is TGTGCCAGCAGCCTGGGGACAGGGGGATGGAATGAGCAGTTCTTC.

This clonotype was detected only a few times. The chain has TRBV20-1 and TRBJ2-3, with D perhaps TRBD2 (5 bases). CDR3 length equals 14 residues. The V gene lost 5 bases and the J gene lost 0 bases, with 12 bases spanning the gap. Germline CDR1 DFQATT, CDR2 SNEGSKA (reference sequence). In DNA, the CDR3 is TGCAGTGCTTCGGACTCTACTAGCACAGATACGCAGTATTTT. Translating gives CSASDSTSTDTQYF.

This clonotype was seen a handful of times. The rearrangement uses TRBV20-1 and TRBJ2-1; D might be TRBD2 (5 bases). The V and J ends lost 2 bases and 6 bases respectively, with 11 bases between them. This CDR3 contains 13 residues. Germline assignment: CDR1 DFQATT and CDR2 SNEGSKA (reference sequence). The CDR3 DNA sequence: TGCAGTGCTAGAAAGACTACCACCAATGAGCAGTTCTTC. Translating gives CSARKTTTNEQFF.

In regard to this clonotype: At one of its ends the junction is not consistent with the germline gene, which may arise from a read error. This chain connects TRBV2 to TRBJ2-5; TRBD2 matches 10 bases. The DNA matches TRBJ2-1 better at its end, which makes the J call doubtful. The CDR3 extends over 14 amino acids. CDR1 and CDR2 (germline): SNHLY, FYNNEI. The CDR3 DNA is TGTACCAGCTCCCGGCTAGCGGGAGCGAGCGAGCAGTTCTTC. Its protein product is CTSSRLAGASEQFF.

About this clonotype: Relative to the germline gene, one junction end is altered; a read error may explain this. The chain employs TRBV6-2 or TRBV6-3 and TRBJ1-1; D is unclear. CDR1 is MNHEY and CDR2 is SVGEGT in the germline V gene. This CDR3 comprises 11 residues. As DNA, the CDR3 is TGCGTCAGCAGCCCAGGACTTGAAGCTTTCTTT. Amino acid sequence: CVSSPGLEAFF.

The rearrangement joins TRBV3-1 to TRBJ2-7, with TRBD1 as a possible D gene (5 bases). Per germline, CDR1 LGHDT and CDR2 YNNKEL (reference sequence). The CDR3 totals 15 residues. Trimming pared 0 bases from V and 4 bases from J, leaving 13 bases between. CDR3 residues: CASSQDGAGGYEQYF. CDR3 coding DNA: TGTGCCAGCAGCCAAGATGGGGCAGGCGGATACGAGCAGTACTTC.

This clonotype was detected a few times. The V gene is TRBV20-1, the J gene TRBJ2-1; TRBD2 is a possible D gene (5 bases). Germline CDR1 and CDR2: DFQATT and SNEGSKA (reference sequence). The CDR3 runs to 15 residues. V lost 0 bases and J 7 bases, leaving 16 bases between the germline ends. The CDR3 nucleotides are TGCAGTGCTAGAGATCGAACCCAGAGGGTTAATGAGCAGTTCTTC. Protein sequence: CSARDRTQRVNEQFF.

Only a few counts were recorded for this clonotype. The V gene is TRBV9, the J gene TRBJ2-2; D uncertain. The CDR3 runs 14 residues. Looked up from germline, CDR1 is SGDLS and CDR2 is YYNGEE. The V and J ends lost 0 bases and 7 bases respectively, with 10 bases between them. In nucleotides, the CDR3 is TGTGCCAGCAGCGTAGGGCCCGACGGCGGGGAGCTGTTTTTT. Residues: CASSVGPDGGELFF.

V is TRBV29-1 and J is TRBJ2-1, with D perhaps TRBD1 (5 bases). The germline CDR1 and CDR2 sequences are SQVTM and ANQGSEA. Trimming left V 1 base short and J 0 bases short, with 10 bases between. The CDR3 covers 15 residues. CDR3 amino acids: CSVEGTKSSYNEQFF. Written as DNA, the CDR3 is TGCAGCGTTGAAGGGACAAAGAGCTCCTACAATGAGCAGTTCTTC.

This clonotype was seen repeatedly, ten times or more. The chain couples TRBV18 to TRBJ2-1, with D possibly matching TRBD1 (5 bases). V was pared by 1 base and J by 6 bases, with 10 bases between. CDR3 length: 14 amino acids. Germline V gene sequence: CDR1 KGHSH, CDR2 LQKENI. The CDR3 sequence is CASSPLVGPNEQFF. Written as DNA, the CDR3 is TGTGCCAGCTCACCACTCGTGGGGCCCAATGAGCAGTTCTTC.

The chain combines TRBV29-1 with TRBJ2-3; the D is unclear. The CDR3 has 14 amino acids. The V end was cut by 3 bases, the J end by 2 bases, with 12 bases between. The germline CDR1 and CDR2 sequences are SQVTM and ANQGSEA. The CDR3 here is CSVDPGLPTDTQYF. Written as DNA, the CDR3 is TGCAGCGTTGATCCTGGGCTCCCCACAGATACGCAGTATTTT.

Notes on this clonotype: This may come from a read error, since a much larger clone is one base off. The chain couples TRBV6-2 or TRBV6-3 to TRBJ2-1, with a weak D call TRBD2 (6 bases). CDR1 MNHEY and CDR2 SVGEGT come from the germline V gene. The CDR3 spans 13 residues. The CDR3 DNA follows: TGTGCCAGCAGTCTAGGGAGGAACAATGAGCAGTCCTTC. This encodes CASSLGRNNEQSF.

The CDR3 region is CASRDGGLGNTEAFF. In DNA, the CDR3 is TGTGCCAGCCGCGACGGGGGGCTGGGGAACACTGAAGCTTTCTTT. This chain connects TRBV12-3 or TRBV12-4 to TRBJ1-1, with TRBD1 as a possible D gene (6 bases). This CDR3 has 15 amino acids. Trimming removed 8 bases from V and 1 base from J, with 17 bases in between.